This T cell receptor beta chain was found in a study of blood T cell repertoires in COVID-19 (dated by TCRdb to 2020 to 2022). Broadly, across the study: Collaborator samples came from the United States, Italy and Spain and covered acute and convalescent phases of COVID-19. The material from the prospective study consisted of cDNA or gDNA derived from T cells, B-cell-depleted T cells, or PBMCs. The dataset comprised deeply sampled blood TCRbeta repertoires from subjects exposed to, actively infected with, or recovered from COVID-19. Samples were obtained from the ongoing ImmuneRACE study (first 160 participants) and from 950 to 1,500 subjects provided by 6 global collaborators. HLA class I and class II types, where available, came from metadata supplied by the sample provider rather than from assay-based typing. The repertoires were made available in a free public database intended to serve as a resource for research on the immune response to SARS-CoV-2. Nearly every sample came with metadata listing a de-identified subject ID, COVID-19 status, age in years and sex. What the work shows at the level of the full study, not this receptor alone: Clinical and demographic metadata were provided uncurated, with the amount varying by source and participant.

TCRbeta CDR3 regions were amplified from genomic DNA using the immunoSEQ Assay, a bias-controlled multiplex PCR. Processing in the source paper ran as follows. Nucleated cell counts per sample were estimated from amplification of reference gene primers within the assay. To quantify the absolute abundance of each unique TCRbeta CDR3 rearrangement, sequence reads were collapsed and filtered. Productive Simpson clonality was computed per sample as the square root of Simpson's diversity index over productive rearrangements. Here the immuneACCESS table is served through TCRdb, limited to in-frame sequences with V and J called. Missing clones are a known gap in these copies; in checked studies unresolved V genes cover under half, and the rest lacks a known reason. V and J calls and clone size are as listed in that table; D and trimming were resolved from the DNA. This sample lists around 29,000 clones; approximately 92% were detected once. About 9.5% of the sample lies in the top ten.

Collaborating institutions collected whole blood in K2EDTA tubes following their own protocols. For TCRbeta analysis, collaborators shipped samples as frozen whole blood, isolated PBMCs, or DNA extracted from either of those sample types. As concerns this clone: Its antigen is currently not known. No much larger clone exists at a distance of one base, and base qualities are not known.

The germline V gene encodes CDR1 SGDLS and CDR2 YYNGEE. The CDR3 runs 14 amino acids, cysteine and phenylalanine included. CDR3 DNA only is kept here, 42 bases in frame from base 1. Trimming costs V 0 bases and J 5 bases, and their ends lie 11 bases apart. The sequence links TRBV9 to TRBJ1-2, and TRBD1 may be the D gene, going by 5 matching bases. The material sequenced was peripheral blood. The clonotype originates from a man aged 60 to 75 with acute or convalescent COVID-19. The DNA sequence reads TGTGCCAGCAGCGTAGGGGGCAGCAAATATGGCTACACCTTC. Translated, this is CASSVGGSKYGYTF.